This TCR beta chain originates from a study of T cell responses to AZD1222 COVID-19 vaccine. Findings of the study overall: Repertoires in all cases were sampled only once the peak T cell response had passed.

Sequenced by immunoSEQ multiplex PCR; TCRdb stores in-frame clones only, minus some. Of around 200,000 clones listed, 94% were seen once; the top ten hold roughly 1.7%. As regards this clone: Its antigen remains unknown.

Germline CDR1 and CDR2: DFQATT and SNEGSKA (reference sequence). The CDR3 spans 11 residues. V was shortened by 3 bases and J by 12 bases, with 12 bases between the two germline ends. Source: peripheral blood, taken 28 days after the second AZD1222 dose. This chain uses TRBV20-1 with TRBJ2-1, with a possible D match to TRBD2 (6 bases). The clonotype was recovered from an adult who received the AZD1222 COVID-19 vaccine. The CDR3 DNA sequence: TGCAGTGCTAGTGGAGGGTTGAGGCAGTTCTTC. This translates into CSASGGLRQFF.